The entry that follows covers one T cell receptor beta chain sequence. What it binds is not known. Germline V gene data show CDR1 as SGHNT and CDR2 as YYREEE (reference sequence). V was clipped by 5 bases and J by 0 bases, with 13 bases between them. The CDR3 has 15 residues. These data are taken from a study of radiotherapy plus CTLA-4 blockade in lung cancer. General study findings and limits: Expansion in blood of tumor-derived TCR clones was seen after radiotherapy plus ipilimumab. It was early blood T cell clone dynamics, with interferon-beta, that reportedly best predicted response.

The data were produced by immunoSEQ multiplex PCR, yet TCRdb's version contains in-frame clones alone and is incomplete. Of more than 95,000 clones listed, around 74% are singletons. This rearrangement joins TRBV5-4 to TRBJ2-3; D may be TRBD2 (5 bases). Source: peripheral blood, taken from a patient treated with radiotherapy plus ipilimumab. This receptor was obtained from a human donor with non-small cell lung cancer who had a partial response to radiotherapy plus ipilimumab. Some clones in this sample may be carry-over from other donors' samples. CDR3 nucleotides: TGTGCCAGCAGGGTCCCGGGATCTAGCACAGATACGCAGTATTTT. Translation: CASRVPGSSTDTQYF.